A single sample gave rise to the 14 T cell receptor beta chains below, sequenced in a study of graft-versus-host responses after intestinal transplantation. Method: immunoSEQ multiplex PCR; TCRdb's copy keeps in-frame clones and lacks some. The sample has under 30,000 clones, 90% seen once; the top ten hold 1.5% to 2.5%. This specimen consisted of PBMCs, obtained approximately 38 days after intestinal transplant. The receptors were sampled from a human patient who received an intestinal transplant, so some T cells may come from the graft donor.

V and J are TRBV28 and TRBJ1-1, with D perhaps TRBD1 (5 bases). The length of the CDR3 is 12 residues. Germline CDR1 MDHEN, CDR2 SYDVKM. V lost 6 bases and J lost 6, with 11 bases in between. This chain's CDR3 is CASRSRGAEAFF. The CDR3 DNA is TGTGCCAGCAGATCGCGGGGGGCTGAAGCTTTCTTT.

This chain uses TRBV5-1 with TRBJ2-3; a possible D gene is TRBD2 (6 bases). Germline V CDR1 and CDR2: SGHRS, YFSETQ. The CDR3 covers 16 residues. Trimming removed 4 bases at V and 6 bases at J, with 21 bases between. DNA of the CDR3: TGCGCCAGCAGCGTGGAGACTAGTATTCCTGCCGATACGCAGTATTTT. Translating it yields CASSVETSIPADTQYF.

The chain recombines TRBV5-6 with TRBJ1-2; D is unclear. The CDR3 is made up of 15 amino acids. The V gene lost 0 bases and the J gene lost 5 bases, with 14 bases spanning the gap. The germline V gene encodes CDR1 SGHDT and CDR2 YYEEEE. This CDR3 is CASSLVWAATYGYTF. In DNA form, the CDR3 reads TGTGCCAGCAGCTTGGTTTGGGCAGCCACATATGGCTACACCTTC.

The chain recombines TRBV4-1 with TRBJ1-1; D is unresolved. The germline V gene encodes CDR1 MGHRA and CDR2 YSYEKL. V dropped 1 base and J dropped 11 bases, with 14 bases sitting between them. This CDR3 is built from 13 residues. The CDR3: CASSQGWAQEAFF. The CDR3 DNA follows: TGCGCCAGCAGCCAAGGCTGGGCTCAGGAGGCTTTCTTT.

This chain uses TRBV6-6 with TRBJ2-3; perhaps TRBD2 as D (5 bases). Trimming removed 2 bases at V and 2 bases at J, with 8 bases between. This CDR3 has 14 amino acids. Germline V gene sequence: CDR1 MNHNY, CDR2 SVGAGI (reference sequence). The CDR3 sequence is CASSYPSNTDTQYF. The CDR3 DNA follows: TGTGCCAGCAGTTACCCTAGCAACACAGATACGCAGTATTTT.

The V gene is TRBV19, the J gene TRBJ1-4; no definite D call. The V end lost 1 base, the J end lost 0 bases, and 9 bases lay between the germline ends. Germline CDR1 and CDR2: LNHDA and SQIVND (reference sequence). CDR3 length: 16 residues. DNA for the CDR3: TGTGCCAGTAGTATAGTAAGCGGAGCAACTAATGAAAAACTGTTTTTT. Protein: CASSIVSGATNEKLFF.

The gene calls are TRBV4-3 and TRBJ2-7; 7 bases match TRBD2. Trimming removed 1 base from V and 5 bases from J; junction bases left unmatched: 14. This CDR3 has 17 residues. The germline V gene has CDR1 LGHNA and CDR2 YSLEER. CDR3: CASSQAAGEVAFDEQYF. CDR3 DNA sequence: TGCGCCAGCAGCCAAGCTGCGGGAGAGGTTGCTTTCGACGAGCAGTACTTC.

The rearrangement links TRBV7-2 to TRBJ2-5; 9 bases line up with TRBD2. V lost 0 bases to trimming and J lost 3 bases; unmatched junction nucleotides: 5. There are 16 residues in the CDR3. Germline V gene data show CDR1 as SGHTA and CDR2 as FQGNSA. The CDR3 bases are TGTGCCAGCAGCTTAGCGGGACTAGCTGACAAAGAGACCCAGTACTTC. Protein: CASSLAGLADKETQYF.

The V and J genes are TRBV21-1 and TRBJ1-3. TRBV21-1 is a recognized pseudogene. The length of the CDR3 is 15 residues. The CDR3 nucleotides are TGTGCCAGCAGCAAAGAGGGAGGCTCTGGAAACACCATATATTTT. Translated: CASSKEGGSGNTIYF.

The chain combines TRBV6-5 with TRBJ1-5; D gene ambiguous. Looked up from germline, CDR1 is MNHEY and CDR2 is SVGAGI. This CDR3 region has 14 residues. V lost 4 bases and J 1 base, leaving 8 bases between the germline ends. CDR3 region: CASSSGESNQPQHF. Here the CDR3 DNA reads TGTGCCAGCAGTTCCGGGGAAAGCAATCAGCCCCAGCATTTT.

The CDR3 nucleotides read TGTGCCACCAGCAGAGGGCCGGGACTGAACTACAATGAGCAGTTCTTC. It encodes CATSRGPGLNYNEQFF. The rearrangement uses TRBV15 and TRBJ2-1, with a weak D call TRBD2 (6 bases). CDR3 length equals 16 residues. The germline gives CDR1 LNHNV, CDR2 YYDKDF (reference sequence). V lost 1 base and J 3 bases, leaving 13 bases between the germline ends.

The CDR3 protein is CASRTSGRARDRETQYF. The CDR3 nucleotides are TGCGCCAGCAGAACTAGCGGGAGGGCGAGAGATAGAGAGACCCAGTACTTC. J is TRBJ2-5 and V is TRBV5-1; 13 bases are a match to TRBD2. Germline loops: CDR1 SGHRS, CDR2 YFSETQ. The CDR3 length is 17 residues. Trimming removed 5 bases from V and 4 bases from J; junction bases left unmatched: 11.

The J gene is TRBJ2-7, the V gene TRBV19; D is unclear. Per germline, CDR1 LNHDA and CDR2 SQIVND (reference sequence). Trimming removed 2 bases at V and 3 bases at J, with 14 bases between. There are 15 residues in the CDR3. The CDR3 sequence: CASSILAYLGYEQYF. The CDR3 DNA sequence: TGTGCCAGTAGTATATTGGCATATCTAGGCTACGAGCAGTACTTC.

V and J are TRBV14 and TRBJ2-5; D ambiguous. Trimming left V 1 base short and J 0 bases short, with 6 bases between. From germline, CDR1 is SGHDN and CDR2 FVKESK. This CDR3 has 14 residues. The CDR3 loop reads CASSQARYQETQYF. CDR3 coding DNA: TGTGCCAGCAGCCAAGCTAGGTACCAAGAGACCCAGTACTTC.